This T cell receptor (beta chain) was recovered during a study of monozygotic twins with inflammatory bowel disease. No DNA is given; TCRdb re-called the 5' RACE reads and lists each CDR3 protein once. This specimen shows about 350,000 distinct CDR3 sequences; the ten leading clones hold 2% to 2.5%. Of note for this clonotype: What it recognizes is unknown.

Whole-study findings and limits: IBD patients showed reduced TCRbeta diversity (inverse Simpson) versus healthy co-twins.

Germline V gene data show CDR1 as SEHNR and CDR2 as FQNEAQ (reference sequence). The CDR3 runs to 16 residues. Source material: blood. This sequence originates from a human donor with ulcerative colitis or Crohn's disease, or a healthy co-twin of an affected twin (not recorded which). The chain is built from TRBV7-9 and TRBJ1-1; TCRdb names TRBD1, which stays unverified in the absence of DNA. CDR3: CASSLGTRGQNTEAFF.